Listed here are 22 T cell receptor beta chains from one sample, sequenced in a study of blood T cell repertoires in COVID-19. Method: immunoSEQ multiplex PCR; TCRdb's copy keeps in-frame clones and lacks some. This table has just under 50,000 clones, over 85% appearing once. Sequenced: peripheral blood. The origin of the receptors is a human donor in a cohort sampled during active COVID-19.

CDR3 DNA: TGTGCCAGCAGTTACTCGCAGGGTGGTTCCTACGAGCAGTACTTC. Translated, it gives CASSYSQGGSYEQYF. The chain recombines TRBV6-6 with TRBJ2-7; a possible D gene is TRBD1 (5 bases). CDR1 and CDR2 from the germline V gene are MNHNY and SVGAGI (reference sequence). This CDR3 is 15 amino acids long. V shed 0 bases and J shed 1 base, with 10 bases lying between them.

V gene TRBV2 combines with J gene TRBJ1-1; D is ambiguous. Per the germline V gene, CDR1 is SNHLY and CDR2 is FYNNEI. The V end lost 10 bases, the J end lost 1 base, and 10 bases lay between the germline ends. The CDR3 totals 12 residues. The CDR3 nucleotides are TGTGCCATTGCGACGGGGAACACTGAAGCTTTCTTT. This codes for CAIATGNTEAFF.

The chain has TRBV28 and TRBJ1-2; a possible D gene is TRBD1 (6 bases). The germline V gene has CDR1 MDHEN and CDR2 SYDVKM. This CDR3 has 14 amino acids. The V end lost 3 bases, the J end lost 4 bases, and 12 bases lay between the germline ends. The CDR3 loop reads CASSFTGKGYGYTF. DNA of the CDR3: TGTGCCAGCAGTTTTACAGGGAAGGGCTATGGCTACACCTTC.

This clone qualifies as medium-sized (0.01 to 0.1%). The chain uses TRBV29-1 and TRBJ1-2; no clear D gene. Germline assignment: CDR1 SQVTM and CDR2 ANQGSEA. There are 11 residues in the CDR3. V dropped 4 bases and J dropped 1 base, with 4 bases sitting between them. The CDR3 here is CSVVHNYGYTF. The DNA of the CDR3 is TGCAGCGTTGTACATAACTATGGCTACACCTTC.

The CDR3 DNA sequence: TGTGCCAGCAGTTACCTTCAGGGGAAGGAAGAAAAACTGTTTTTT. Translation gives CASSYLQGKEEKLFF. This chain uses TRBV6-5 with TRBJ1-4, with D possibly being TRBD1 (6 bases). V shed 2 bases and J shed 8 bases, with 15 bases lying between them. Looked up from germline, CDR1 is MNHEY and CDR2 is SVGAGI. The CDR3 covers 15 residues.

This clone was seen a few times. V usage is TRBV19 and J usage is TRBJ1-1; D perhaps matches TRBD1 (6 bases). CDR1 and CDR2 from the germline V gene are LNHDA and SQIVND (reference sequence). Trimming pared 6 bases from V and 0 bases from J, leaving 11 bases between. CDR3 length equals 14 residues. The CDR3 reads CASRQGRLNTEAFF. CDR3 nucleotide sequence: TGTGCCAGTAGACAGGGACGGCTGAACACTGAAGCTTTCTTT.

The chain combines TRBV19 with TRBJ2-1; TRBD2 is a possible D gene (6 bases). CDR3 length: 16 amino acids. Between the trimmed V and J ends, which lost 8 bases and 10 bases, there was a span of 27 bases. Germline loops: CDR1 LNHDA, CDR2 SQIVND (reference sequence). CDR3 sequence reads: CASLSGASGPGSEQFF. Written as DNA, the CDR3 is TGTGCCAGTCTGTCGGGAGCATCGGGCCCAGGGTCGGAGCAGTTCTTC.

This clone was detected once. V gene TRBV30 combines with J gene TRBJ1-1; perhaps TRBD1 as D (5 bases). CDR3 length equals 14 residues. V was trimmed by 2 bases and J by 5 bases, leaving 15 bases between them. Germline V lookup: CDR1 GTSNPN, CDR2 SVGIG (reference sequence). The CDR3 loop is CAWSPGLSGTEAFF. CDR3 bases: TGTGCCTGGAGTCCGGGACTATCTGGGACTGAAGCTTTCTTT.

This rearrangement joins TRBV27 to TRBJ1-4; 11 bases map to TRBD1. The CDR3 runs to 15 residues. In germline, CDR1 is MNHEY, CDR2 SMNVEV (reference sequence). V shed 4 bases, J shed 8 bases, and the junction held 6 bases outside the gene matches. CDR3 protein: CASSSSGTGGEKLFF. The CDR3 DNA is TGTGCCAGCAGTTCCTCCGGGACAGGGGGGGAAAAACTGTTTTTT.

The chain has TRBV18 and TRBJ1-1; no reliable D call. The V and J ends lost 5 bases and 6 bases respectively, with 22 bases between them. Germline CDR1 KGHSH, CDR2 LQKENI. This CDR3 comprises 16 residues. This CDR3 reads CASSETSGGYIPEAFF. CDR3 DNA: TGTGCCAGCTCAGAAACATCTGGAGGCTACATCCCTGAAGCTTTCTTT.

The V and J genes are TRBV5-1 and TRBJ1-1; D gene unclear. Trimming pared 0 bases from V and 7 bases from J, leaving 7 bases between. Germline loops: CDR1 SGHRS, CDR2 YFSETQ. This CDR3 has 12 amino acids. The CDR3 sequence is CASSLGGNEAFF. The CDR3 DNA follows: TGCGCCAGCAGCTTGGGAGGCAATGAAGCTTTCTTT.

The chain couples TRBV6-5 to TRBJ2-7, with 9 bases fitting TRBD1. The V gene's germline CDR1 is MNHEY and CDR2 SVGAGI. V lost 6 bases, J lost 2 bases, and 5 bases stayed unmatched. This CDR3 region has 14 residues. The CDR3 coding sequence is TGTGCCAGCAGGCGGGACAGGGCAACCTACGAGCAGTACGTC. Protein: CASRRDRATYEQYV.

This clone was recorded a few times. CDR3 residues: CAISESGGEQYV. The CDR3 DNA reads TGTGCCATCAGTGAGTCAGGGGGCGAGCAGTACGTC. The rearrangement joins TRBV10-3 to TRBJ2-7; D perhaps matches TRBD1 (6 bases). This CDR3 has 12 amino acids. Trimming left V 0 bases short and J 6 bases short, with 6 bases between. The germline V gene has CDR1 ENHRY and CDR2 SYGVKD.

The chain combines TRBV21-1 with TRBJ2-1; the table's D call, TRBD1, has no DNA check behind it. TRBV21-1 is a pseudogene locus. The CDR3 covers 12 residues. In nucleotides, the CDR3 is TGTGCCAGCAGCAAAGGGGGCCATGAGCAGTTCTTC. Translated: CASSKGGHEQFF.

V and J are TRBV18 and TRBJ2-3; D may be TRBD2 (6 bases). The germline gives CDR1 KGHSH, CDR2 LQKENI. V was pared by 3 bases and J by 4 bases, with 14 bases between. This CDR3 has 15 residues. The CDR3 sequence is CASSPGTPWADTQYF. The CDR3, as DNA: TGTGCCAGCTCACCCGGGACTCCATGGGCAGATACGCAGTATTTT. The full variable domain, completed using reference TRBV18 and TRBJ2-3, is NAGVMQNPRHLVRRRGQEARLRCSPMKGHSHVYWYRQLPEEGLKFMVYLQKENIIDESGMPKERFSAEFPKEGPSILRIQQVVRGDSAAYFCASSPGTPWADTQYFGPGTRLTVL.

The gene calls are TRBV19 and TRBJ1-6; D is uncertain. V lost 0 bases, J lost 15 bases, and 9 bases lay in between. The CDR3 spans 12 residues. Per germline, CDR1 LNHDA and CDR2 SQIVND (reference sequence). DNA of the CDR3: TGTGCCAGTAGTATAGATACAGAGATCCTCCACTTT. Amino acids: CASSIDTEILHF.

V and J are TRBV5-4 and TRBJ2-7; 11 bases are shared with TRBD1. V dropped 0 bases and J dropped 1; count of bases not matched to a gene: 3. The CDR3 length is 16 residues. Germline loops: CDR1 SGHNT, CDR2 YYREEE (reference sequence). The CDR3 DNA follows: TGTGCCAGCAGCTTGGCAGGACAGGGGGCGTCCTACGAGCAGTACGTC. This encodes CASSLAGQGASYEQYV.

The V and J genes are TRBV6-5 and TRBJ1-1, with D unclear. Looked up from germline, CDR1 is MNHEY and CDR2 is SVGAGI. The V end lost 6 bases, the J end lost 5 bases, and 16 bases lay between the germline ends. The CDR3 contains 14 residues. Here the CDR3 DNA reads TGTGCCAGCAGCTATAGAAGATCGGGGACTGAAGCTTTCTTT. Protein sequence: CASSYRRSGTEAFF.

The sample holds one count of this clone. The chain carries TRBV28 and TRBJ1-2, with no clear D. The CDR3 extends over 13 amino acids. Germline V gives CDR1 MDHEN, CDR2 SYDVKM. The V end was cut by 10 bases, the J end by 4 bases, with 16 bases between. The CDR3 sequence: CATKPEVGYGYTF. In nucleotides, the CDR3 is TGTGCCACCAAACCGGAGGTCGGCTATGGCTACACCTTC.

Only one count was recorded for this clone. This chain links TRBV9 with TRBJ1-2; D not resolved. Trimming stripped 0 bases from V and 2 bases from J, with 8 bases between. This CDR3 contains 14 residues. Germline V gene sequence: CDR1 SGDLS, CDR2 YYNGEE. The CDR3, as DNA: TGTGCCAGCAGCGTAGCTAGCCAGAACTATGGCTACACCTTC. Its translation: CASSVASQNYGYTF.

The rearrangement links TRBV5-6 to TRBJ1-1, with unresolved D. The V gene's germline CDR1 is SGHDT and CDR2 YYEEEE. CDR3 size: 15 residues. The V end was cut by 4 bases, the J end by 4 bases, with 17 bases between. CDR3 nucleotides: TGTGCCAGCAGCCGGTCAGGTCTTCGGTTCACTGAAGCTTTCTTT. It yields the protein CASSRSGLRFTEAFF.

The rearrangement joins TRBV29-1 to TRBJ1-1, with TRBD1 matching over 8 bases. Germline loops: CDR1 SQVTM, CDR2 ANQGSEA. V lost 0 bases, J lost 6 bases, and 6 bases stayed unmatched. This CDR3 is 14 amino acids long. CDR3 sequence: CSVEDLQGASEAFF. DNA for the CDR3: TGCAGCGTTGAAGATCTTCAGGGGGCCTCTGAAGCTTTCTTT. Supplemented by reference TRBV29-1 and TRBJ1-1, the full variable domain reads SAVISQKPSRDICQRGTSLTIQCQVDSQVTMMFWYRQQPGQSLTLIATANQGSEATYESGFVIDKFPISRPNLTFSTLTVSNMSPEDSSIYLCSVEDLQGASEAFFGQGTRLTVV.